The source of this TCR beta chain is a study of CD8 T cells in ankylosing spondylitis. General study points: Ankylosing spondylitis blood appeared to carry a characteristic TCR beta motif of under ten highly homologous variants. The authors reported significant enrichment of disease-linked clones in matched ankylosing spondylitis synovial fluid. Disease-linked clones had a CD8+ phenotype and relatively low frequency in peripheral blood. Prior literature has documented some motif variants in synovial fluid and blood from reactive arthritis.

Trimming left V 3 bases short and J 2 bases short, with 7 bases between. CDR3 length equals 14 residues. Using quantitative 5'-RACE with molecular barcodes, the authors made TCR beta libraries. MiXCR was run by TCRdb on the 5' RACE reads, yielding one entry per CDR3 protein. The table records fewer than 650,000 distinct CDR3 sequences, roughly 13% of them present only once. This clonotype was seen a few times. Its antigen is currently unknown. This sequence originates from a male donor with ankylosing spondylitis. The rearrangement links TRBV12-3 or TRBV12-4 to TRBJ1-4; D is unresolved. The specimen was blood, either unsorted or a sorted T cell fraction (not recorded which). CDR3 loop: CASSFRRTNEKLFF. CDR3 DNA: TGTGCCAGCAGTTTTAGGAGGACTAATGAAAAACTGTTTTTT.